Below, 26 T cell receptor beta chains from the same sample are listed, as sequenced in a study of T cell repertoires in cytomegalovirus infection. In TCRdb, the reads were re-called with MiXCR into one record per CDR3 protein. The data show tens of thousands of distinct CDR3 sequences, under 30% seen once. These TCRs are of unknown antigen specificity. The sample consisted of CD8+ T cells from cultured PBMCs, taken from culture after CMV antigen stimulation. These receptors were obtained from a human donor in good health (CMV status not recorded). Some clones in this sample may be carry-over from other donors' samples.

The V gene is TRBV4-3, the J gene TRBJ1-1, with TRBD1 identical over 11 bases. Germline CDR1 and CDR2: LGHNA and YSLEER. The CDR3 loop spans 20 amino acids. With V trimmed by 3 bases and J by 6 bases, 21 bases remained unmatched. In nucleotides, the CDR3 is TGCGCCAGCAGCCACCTATCAAAAGGGCAGGGACAGGGGGGTGAGGCTGAAGCTTTCTTT. This gives the protein CASSHLSKGQGQGGEAEAFF.

This clonotype was seen more than once but under ten times. The chain recombines TRBV6-4 with TRBJ2-3; D unresolved. The V end lost 8 bases, the J end lost 2 bases, and 11 bases lay between the germline ends. Germline V gene data show CDR1 as MRHNA and CDR2 as SNTAGT. CDR3 length: 13 amino acids. The CDR3: CASSRAITDTQYF. In DNA form, the CDR3 reads TGTGCCAGCTCACGGGCTATCACAGATACGCAGTATTTT.

The chain uses TRBV5-1 and TRBJ2-7; 9 bases agree with TRBD1. With V trimmed by 3 bases and J by 5 bases, 9 bases remained unmatched. The CDR3 has 15 residues. The germline CDR1 and CDR2 sequences are SGHRS and YFSETQ. As DNA, the CDR3 is TGCGCCAGCAGCTCCTCGGGGGGACAGGGCAACGAGCAGTACTTC. Its protein product is CASSSSGGQGNEQYF.

This clonotype was counted a single time. This chain uses TRBV4-3 with TRBJ2-3; 10 positions match TRBD2. The CDR3 is 21 amino acids. V shed 3 bases and J 0 bases; nucleotides not matched to a gene: 18. CDR1 and CDR2 (germline): LGHNA, YSLEER. This chain's CDR3 is CASSQEDSERGGFRSTDTQYF. Written as DNA, the CDR3 is TGCGCCAGCAGCCAGGAAGACTCGGAGCGGGGGGGATTTCGTAGCACAGATACGCAGTATTTT.

The J gene is TRBJ2-1, the V gene TRBV4-2; D tentatively fits TRBD1 or TRBD2 (5 bases each). The V and J ends lost 3 bases and 4 bases respectively, with 19 bases between them. CDR3 size: 17 residues. Germline-derived CDR1 and CDR2 are LGHNA and YNFKEQ. This chain's CDR3 is CASSQRDGDPNYNEQFF. The CDR3 region has the DNA TGTGCCAGCAGCCAGAGAGATGGGGACCCCAATTACAATGAGCAGTTCTTC.

This clonotype was recorded a few times. The rearrangement links TRBV7-6 to TRBJ2-7; TRBD2 aligns across 7 bases. Trimming at V came to 4 bases and at J to 2 bases, leaving 2 bases not matched to a gene. Germline CDR1 SGHVS, CDR2 FNYEAQ. This CDR3 contains 13 residues. The CDR3 is CASSSAGTYEQYF. The CDR3 DNA reads as TGTGCCAGCAGCTCAGCGGGAACCTACGAGCAGTACTTC.

This clonotype was detected ten times or more. This chain connects TRBV19 to TRBJ1-1; 8 nucleotides agree with TRBD1. CDR1 and CDR2 from the germline V gene are LNHDA and SQIVND (reference sequence). CDR3 length: 15 amino acids. The V segment lost 3 bases and the J segment 3 bases; nucleotides outside the gene matches: 6. CDR3: CASSMWTGKDTEAFF. The DNA of the CDR3 is TGTGCCAGTAGTATGTGGACAGGGAAGGACACTGAAGCTTTCTTT.

The chain has TRBV12-3 or TRBV12-4 and TRBJ1-2; 8 bases align to TRBD1. The length of the CDR3 is 13 residues. J was trimmed by 6 bases and V by 7 bases; bases with no gene match: 7. The CDR3 sequence: CASTAPGGDGYTF. In DNA, the CDR3 is TGTGCCAGCACCGCTCCAGGGGGCGATGGCTACACCTTC.

Of note for this clonotype: A single base separates this from a much larger clone, so it may be a read error. The genes are TRBV7-6 and TRBJ1-4; 7 bases map to TRBD1. Germline lookup yields CDR1 SGHVS and CDR2 FNYEAQ. This CDR3 has 16 amino acids. The CDR3 sequence is CACSFSLGTENEKLFF. The CDR3 coding sequence is TGTGCCTGCAGCTTTAGCCTCGGGACAGAGAATGAAAAACTGTTTTTT.

This clonotype has ten or more counts. The gene calls are TRBV27 and TRBJ1-1, with 7 bases fitting TRBD1. The J segment lost 3 bases and the V segment lost 4 bases, leaving 11 bases of the junction unmatched. The CDR3 length is 16 residues. Germline V gene lookup returns CDR1 MNHEY and CDR2 SMNVEV (reference sequence). DNA of the CDR3: TGTGCCAGCAGTTCCCGGACAGGTACCGTTGACACTGAAGCTTTCTTT. This gives the protein CASSSRTGTVDTEAFF.

The chain joins TRBV6-6 to TRBJ2-7, with 8 bases fitting TRBD1. Germline V gene data show CDR1 as MNHNY and CDR2 as SVGAGI (reference sequence). The trim removed 2 bases at V and 5 bases at J, leaving 5 bases unmatched. The CDR3 spans 14 residues. The CDR3 coding sequence is TGTGCCAGCAGTTACAGGACAGGGAGCAACGAGCAGTACTTC. Protein sequence: CASSYRTGSNEQYF.

The rearrangement joins TRBV27 to TRBJ2-3; 14 positions match TRBD2. CDR1 and CDR2 from the germline V gene are MNHEY and SMNVEV (reference sequence). V was pared by 7 bases and J by 3 bases, with 3 bases of the junction left unmatched. The CDR3 has 15 residues. Written as DNA, the CDR3 is TGTGCCAGCACCCGACTAGCGGGAGGGACAGATACGCAGTATTTT. This gives the protein CASTRLAGGTDTQYF.

This clonotype was detected many times. Here the CDR3 DNA reads TGTGCCAGCAGTGACGGGACTAGCGTTACCTACGAGCAGTACTTC. Translation: CASSDGTSVTYEQYF. V is TRBV25-1 and J is TRBJ2-7; TRBD2 matches 10 bases. Losses at the gene ends were 3 bases for V and 2 bases for J; bases not matched to a gene: 4. This CDR3 contains 15 residues. Germline-derived CDR1 and CDR2 are MGHDK and SYGVNS.

This clonotype was picked up many times. The CDR3 loop is CASSHLDSSYEQYF. In DNA form, the CDR3 reads TGTGCCAGCTCACATTTGGACAGCTCCTACGAGCAGTACTTC. V usage is TRBV18 and J usage is TRBJ2-7; a weak D match, TRBD1 (6 bases). V was pared by 4 bases and J by 0 bases, with 10 bases between. CDR3 length: 14 amino acids. The germline V gene encodes CDR1 KGHSH and CDR2 LQKENI.

This chain joins TRBV7-9 and TRBJ1-4; D remains ambiguous. In germline, CDR1 is SEHNR, CDR2 FQNEAQ (reference sequence). The CDR3 length is 15 residues. Trimming left V 5 bases short and J 3 bases short, with 13 bases between. CDR3 coding DNA: TGTGCCAGCAGCCCGAGCGGGCAGGCTAATGAAAAACTGTTTTTT. Encoded protein: CASSPSGQANEKLFF.

This chain links TRBV11-3 with TRBJ2-3; no reliable D call. Germline V gives CDR1 SGHNT, CDR2 YENEEA. CDR3 length equals 13 residues. V was cut by 5 bases and J by 2 bases, with 8 bases left in between. CDR3 residues: CASSPPYTDTQYF. The CDR3 DNA is TGTGCCAGCAGCCCGCCGTACACAGATACGCAGTATTTT.

This clonotype has only a few counts. V is TRBV11-3 and J is TRBJ2-7; D may be TRBD1 (6 bases). The CDR3 length is 15 residues. The ends were cut back, 5 bases at V and 0 bases at J, with 14 bases in the middle. The germline gives CDR1 SGHNT, CDR2 YENEEA. CDR3 nucleotide sequence: TGTGCCAGCAGCCCAACCTGGGGGCCCTCCTACGAGCAGTACTTC. The encoded protein is CASSPTWGPSYEQYF.

As to this clonotype: One base away lies a much larger clone, so this may be a sequencing read error. The chain employs TRBV27 and TRBJ2-7; D may be TRBD1 or TRBD2 (5 bases each). Per germline, CDR1 MNHEY and CDR2 SMNVEV (reference sequence). The CDR3 is 13 amino acids. CDR3 DNA: TGTGCCAACAGTCCCGGGACCCACTACGAGCAGTACTTC. Translation gives CANSPGTHYEQYF.

This chain joins TRBV20-1 and TRBJ2-7, with D possibly TRBD2 on 6 matching bases. The V gene's germline CDR1 is DFQATT and CDR2 SNEGSKA (reference sequence). The CDR3 sequence is 15 residues long. Trimming left V 0 bases short and J 7 bases short, with 19 bases between. The CDR3 region is CSARDLGGIYDEQYF. The DNA of the CDR3 is TGCAGTGCTAGAGATTTAGGAGGGATCTACGATGAGCAGTACTTC.

The chain has TRBV10-3 and TRBJ2-7; D is uncertain. V was shortened by 8 bases and J by 0 bases, with 11 bases between the two germline ends. CDR1 ENHRY and CDR2 SYGVKD come from the germline V gene. The CDR3 loop spans 13 amino acids. The CDR3 nucleotides read TGTGCCATCGCAGACGGAAGCTCCTACGAGCAGTACTTC. Translated: CAIADGSSYEQYF.

The chain employs TRBV24-1 and TRBJ1-2, with TRBD1 identical over 10 bases. The CDR3 spans 13 residues. Looked up from germline, CDR1 is KGHDR and CDR2 is SFDVKD. V was pared by 10 bases and J by 6 bases, with 7 bases of the junction left unmatched. In DNA, the CDR3 is TGTGCCACGAACTCCGGGACAGGGGATGGCTACACCTTC. It yields the protein CATNSGTGDGYTF.

The V and J genes are TRBV20-1 and TRBJ2-7; D might be TRBD1 (6 bases). The V end was cut by 4 bases, the J end by 4 bases, with 23 bases between. The CDR3 is 16 amino acids. CDR1 and CDR2 from the germline V gene are DFQATT and SNEGSKA (reference sequence). CDR3 sequence reads: CSANPFSGTNSYEQYF. CDR3 DNA: TGCAGTGCTAACCCCTTTTCGGGGACAAACTCGTACGAGCAGTACTTC.

A few counts support this clonotype. The chain couples TRBV27 to TRBJ2-3; 8 positions match TRBD2. The germline V gene has CDR1 MNHEY and CDR2 SMNVEV (reference sequence). This CDR3 spans 14 amino acids. J gave up 2 bases and V 10 bases, and 8 bases lay outside the gene matches. The chain's CDR3 is CATRLAGTTDTQYF. CDR3 DNA: TGTGCCACCCGGCTAGCGGGCACCACAGATACGCAGTATTTT.

This clonotype was seen only once. The rearrangement uses TRBV15 and TRBJ2-5, with 8 positions matching TRBD2. V gave up 6 bases and J gave up 4 bases; unmatched junction bases: 7. The CDR3 runs to 14 residues. The germline V gene has CDR1 LNHNV and CDR2 YYDKDF (reference sequence). The DNA for the CDR3 is TGTGCCACCAGGGAGGGGAGCGGGGGAGAGACCCAGTACTTC. Translating gives CATREGSGGETQYF.

This chain links TRBV4-3 with TRBJ1-4; 7 bases line up with TRBD1. The ends lost 4 bases at V and 5 bases at J; junction bases unmatched: 7. This CDR3 comprises 15 residues. Germline values: CDR1 LGHNA, CDR2 YSLEER. In DNA form, the CDR3 reads TGCGCCAGCAGCCCCCAGGACAGGACGAATGAAAAACTGTTTTTT. Its translation is CASSPQDRTNEKLFF.

This clonotype came up a few times. The chain employs TRBV14 and TRBJ2-2, with TRBD2 as a possible D gene (6 bases). The CDR3 has 16 residues. V dropped 1 base and J dropped 3 bases, with 12 bases sitting between them. Germline loops: CDR1 SGHDN, CDR2 FVKESK. The CDR3 spells CASSQGPGEYTGELFF. CDR3 nucleotides: TGTGCCAGCAGCCAAGGACCGGGAGAATACACCGGGGAGCTGTTTTTT.